This T cell receptor (beta chain) was captured in a study of T cell responses to AZD1222 COVID-19 vaccine. This clone was recorded a few times. Its matching antigen is unknown. Here immunoSEQ multiplex PCR was the method, and the copy in TCRdb shows in-frame clones only, minus some. The sample has some 170,000 clones, around nine tenths seen once. The ends lost 6 bases at V and 9 bases at J; junction bases unmatched: 5. CDR3 size: 12 residues. Study outcomes and limitations: Repertoire samples came only from after the peak T cell response. Baseline serology detected seropositivity in only a handful of AZD1222 recipients.

Specimen: peripheral blood, collected on day 0 of AZD1222 vaccination. The TCR comes from an adult in good health. The chain combines TRBV12-3 or TRBV12-4 with TRBJ1-2, with 9 bases identical to TRBD1. As DNA, the CDR3 is TGTGCCAGCAGCTTCGGACAGGGGAGCTACACCTTC. This gives the protein CASSFGQGSYTF.